The T cell receptor (beta chain) under discussion was sequenced for a study of T cell repertoires in cytomegalovirus infection. Study outcomes and limitations: CMV-specific HLA-C-restricted TCR beta clonotypes dominated the ex vivo response.

Via MiXCR, TCRdb re-called the reads, giving one row per CDR3 protein. The sample has around 710,000 distinct CDR3 sequences, about 27% seen once. This clonotype appeared a few times. Its antigen is currently unknown. V dropped 0 bases and J dropped 10 bases, with 0 bases sitting between them. The CDR3 is made up of 10 amino acids. The germline V gene has CDR1 SEHNR and CDR2 FQNEAQ (reference sequence). The TCR comes from a human donor in good health (CMV status not recorded). Some clones in this sample may be carry-over from other donors' samples. V is TRBV7-9 and J is TRBJ2-2; no reliable D call. This specimen was cultured CD8+ T cells from PBMCs, taken from culture after CMV antigen stimulation. CDR3: CASSLAELFF. The CDR3 DNA is TGTGCCAGCAGCTTAGCGGAGCTGTTTTTT.